The present TCR beta chain was sequenced within a study of cytomegalovirus exposure and HLA in healthy donors. Regarding the study as a whole: Analysis performed later showed TCR beta chains linked to HLA being more clonally expanded than equally common others. In vitro checks showed that a few CMV-associated chains really do target CMV antigens. Researchers reported in a later analysis that common viral pathogens appeared linked to several top clusters.

60 Vbeta and 13 Jbeta primers were used in PCR. Original processing methods: Among the unique TCR beta chains that a later analysis counted, around 82 million in all, roughly 11 million were shared. The assay was immunoSEQ multiplex PCR, and TCRdb's table has in-frame clones only and misses some. V, J and clone size reflect that table, while D and trimming were determined from the DNA. The sample yields 150,000 to 200,000 clones, around 90% seen once. Germline loops: CDR1 LNHNV, CDR2 YYDKDF (reference sequence). This CDR3 spans 16 amino acids. Trimming shortened V by 0 bases and J by 1 base, and 10 bases separated the two germline ends. As concerns this clone: Antigen unknown.

V usage is TRBV15 and J usage is TRBJ1-3; D possibly corresponds to TRBD1 (5 bases). This sequence originates from a woman younger than 35 in good health and CMV-seronegative. Material for sequencing was PBMCs. The CDR3 loop is CATSRDRVISGNTIYF. The CDR3 nucleotides read TGTGCCACCAGCAGAGACAGGGTGATTTCTGGAAACACCATATATTTT.